Each of the 18 T cell receptor beta chains below was sequenced from the same sample in a study of identical twins. TCRdb reprocessed the 5' RACE reads via MiXCR and lists one record per CDR3 protein. The table has about 190,000 distinct CDR3 sequences, roughly 15% seen once; the top ten hold 35% to 45%. This sample was also put to use in a study of T cells expressing NK-cell markers.

The sample consisted of CD8+ T cells sorted from blood. Receptor source: a young woman in good health.

This clonotype was recorded many times. The chain employs TRBV12-3 or TRBV12-4 and TRBJ2-1; 8 nucleotides line up with TRBD2. With V trimmed by 2 bases and J by 8 bases, 5 bases remained unmatched. The CDR3 length is 14 residues. The CDR3 DNA follows: TGTGCCAGCAGTTTATCAGCGGGAGTCGATGAGCAGTTCTTC. Translated, it gives CASSLSAGVDEQFF.

The chain joins TRBV3-1 to TRBJ2-1; D call uncertain. This CDR3 region has 15 residues. Germline V CDR1 and CDR2: LGHDT, YNNKEL (reference sequence). V dropped 5 bases and J dropped 3 bases, with 14 bases sitting between them. Here the CDR3 DNA reads TGTGCCAGCAGCACCCCCAGCACTGGCTACAATGAGCAGTTCTTC. Encoded protein: CASSTPSTGYNEQFF.

Written as DNA, the CDR3 is TGTGCCAGCAACCACAGGGGGGGGTCCTACGAGCAGTACTTC. Protein product: CASNHRGGSYEQYF. The chain is built from TRBV7-8 and TRBJ2-7; TRBD1 is a possible D gene (8 bases). V was trimmed by 7 bases and J by 1 base, leaving 14 bases between them. Germline CDR1 reads SGHVS; CDR2 reads FQNEAQ. The CDR3 loop spans 14 amino acids.

This clonotype has a handful of counts. This chain links TRBV18 with TRBJ2-2; maybe TRBD1 (5 bases). There are 13 residues in the CDR3. With 8 bases removed from V and 5 bases from J, the gap between germline ends came to 12 bases. Germline V gene data show CDR1 as KGHSH and CDR2 as LQKENI. In DNA form, the CDR3 reads TGTGCCAGCAAACAGGCCACAACCGGGGAGCTGTTTTTT. Protein sequence: CASKQATTGELFF.

The chain links TRBV6-2 or TRBV6-3 to TRBJ2-1; D is possibly TRBD2 (5 bases). CDR3 length equals 15 residues. CDR1 and CDR2 from the germline V gene are MNHEY and SVGEGT. V was clipped by 6 bases and J by 3 bases, with 15 bases between them. For the CDR3, the DNA is TGTGCCAGCAGGAACGGGAAGACCCTCTACAATGAGCAGTTCTTC. As protein: CASRNGKTLYNEQFF.

This sequence joins TRBV7-3 and TRBJ1-3; no clear D. Germline-derived CDR1 and CDR2 are SGHTA and FQGTGA. Trimming left V 4 bases short and J 2 bases short, with 12 bases between. This CDR3 has 15 amino acids. Here the CDR3 reads CASSYDWTAGNTIYF. DNA of the CDR3: TGTGCCAGCAGCTATGATTGGACTGCTGGAAACACCATATATTTT. Full variable domain (missing parts from reference TRBV7-3 and TRBJ1-3): GAGVSQTPSNKVTEKGKYVELRCDPISGHTALYWYRQSLGQGPEFLIYFQGTGAADDSGLPNDRFFAVRPEGSVSTLKIQRTERGDSAVYLCASSYDWTAGNTIYFGEGSWLTVV.

The table lists this clonotype with a few counts. The chain couples TRBV5-1 to TRBJ1-2; the D is unclear. The germline gives CDR1 SGHRS, CDR2 YFSETQ. V was clipped by 3 bases and J by 0 bases, with 18 bases between them. The CDR3 is 17 residues long. The CDR3 loop reads CASSWWPGPNANYGYTF. As DNA, the CDR3 is TGCGCCAGCAGCTGGTGGCCCGGACCAAATGCTAACTATGGCTACACCTTC.

This clonotype showed up just a few times. The chain is built from TRBV6-6 and TRBJ2-2; no clear D gene. With 7 bases removed from V and 3 bases from J, the gap between germline ends came to 3 bases. The germline gives CDR1 MNHNY, CDR2 SVGAGI (reference sequence). This CDR3 is 11 amino acids long. The CDR3 bases are TGTGCCAGCACGCACACCGGGGAGCTGTTTTTT. It translates to CASTHTGELFF.

This clonotype was seen more than once but under ten times. The V gene is TRBV12-3 or TRBV12-4, the J gene TRBJ2-7; D gene ambiguous. This CDR3 spans 14 amino acids. V was trimmed by 5 bases and J by 2 bases, leaving 13 bases between them. The CDR3 DNA is TGTGCCAGCAGTCCGCGTGGTCTCACCTACGAGCAGTACTTC. It specifies CASSPRGLTYEQYF.

In its sample, this clonotype was seen a few times. This chain connects TRBV4-1 to TRBJ2-3; the D gene is possibly TRBD2 (6 bases). Germline CDR1 and CDR2: MGHRA and YSYEKL. The CDR3 has 16 amino acids. The V and J ends lost 1 base and 2 bases respectively, with 13 bases between them. The CDR3 DNA sequence: TGCGCCAGCAGCCAAGGCCTGGGAGGCGACACAGATACGCAGTATTTT. Encoded protein: CASSQGLGGDTDTQYF.

In DNA, the CDR3 is TGCGCCAGCAGCCCCCAGCGGGGGACCCAAGCAGAGACCCAGTACTTC. Protein sequence: CASSPQRGTQAETQYF. The chain links TRBV5-1 to TRBJ2-5; 8 nucleotides align to TRBD2. The CDR3 covers 16 residues. Germline CDR1 SGHRS, CDR2 YFSETQ. J lost 4 bases, V lost 4 bases, and 12 bases had no gene match.

This clonotype was counted a few times. V and J are TRBV3-1 and TRBJ1-1; 8 bases agree with TRBD1. Trimming at V came to 2 bases and at J to 3 bases, leaving 2 bases not matched to a gene. CDR1 and CDR2 (germline): LGHDT, YNNKEL (reference sequence). The CDR3 runs to 14 residues. CDR3 bases: TGTGCCAGCAGCCAACCGGGACAGGACACTGAAGCTTTCTTT. Residues: CASSQPGQDTEAFF.

This clonotype was seen a few times. J is TRBJ1-1 and V is TRBV2; D unresolved. Germline V gene sequence: CDR1 SNHLY, CDR2 FYNNEI. V lost 2 bases and J 2 bases, leaving 6 bases between the germline ends. The CDR3 is made up of 13 amino acids. The CDR3 reads CASSEYSNTEAFF. The CDR3, as DNA: TGTGCCAGCAGTGAATATTCCAACACTGAAGCTTTCTTT. The variable domain in full, with the rest retrieved from reference TRBV2 and TRBJ1-1, is EPEVTQTPSHQVTQMGQEVILRCVPISNHLYFYWYRQILGQKVEFLVSFYNNEISEKSEIFDDQFSVERPDGSNFTLKIRSTKLEDSAMYFCASSEYSNTEAFFGQGTRLTVV.

This clonotype was recorded at least ten times. V and J are TRBV24-1 and TRBJ2-2; D is possibly TRBD1 (6 bases). CDR1 is KGHDR and CDR2 is SFDVKD in the germline V gene. The V end lost 6 bases, the J end lost 6 bases, and 13 bases lay between the germline ends. The CDR3 length is 14 residues. CDR3 region: CATSQGQRAGELFF. The CDR3 DNA follows: TGTGCCACCAGTCAGGGACAAAGGGCCGGGGAGCTGTTTTTT.

This chain uses TRBV4-3 with TRBJ2-2; TRBD2 agrees at 7 bases. V was clipped by 4 bases and J by 5 bases; unmatched bases: 22. Germline V gene sequence: CDR1 LGHNA, CDR2 YSLEER. CDR3 length: 20 amino acids. CDR3 sequence (DNA): TGCGCCAGCAGCCTTACGCCTTCTCTTAGAGCGGGAATGGGGACCGGGGAGCTGTTTTTT. Its translation: CASSLTPSLRAGMGTGELFF.

V gene TRBV6-5 combines with J gene TRBJ2-1, with TRBD2 matching over 7 bases. V lost 4 bases to trimming and J lost 3 bases; unmatched junction nucleotides: 3. CDR1 MNHEY and CDR2 SVGAGI come from the germline V gene. This CDR3 has 14 residues. CDR3 region: CASSSGGGYNEQFF. The CDR3 DNA follows: TGTGCCAGCAGTTCCGGCGGGGGCTACAATGAGCAGTTCTTC.

This clonotype was counted only a few times. This chain joins TRBV5-1 and TRBJ2-1, with D maybe TRBD2 (6 bases). V shed 3 bases and J shed 6 bases, with 16 bases lying between them. In germline, CDR1 is SGHRS, CDR2 YFSETQ. CDR3 length: 15 amino acids. The CDR3 DNA reads TGCGCCAGCAGCTCTCTAGCGATCCCTCTCAATGAGCAGTTCTTC. Translation: CASSSLAIPLNEQFF.

This clonotype was observed a few times. The genes are TRBV5-1 and TRBJ1-1; no clear D gene. The V gene lost 5 bases and the J gene lost 0 bases, with 5 bases spanning the gap. The germline V gene encodes CDR1 SGHRS and CDR2 YFSETQ. This CDR3 spans 12 amino acids. CDR3 in amino acids: CASRELNTEAFF. In nucleotides, the CDR3 is TGCGCCAGCAGGGAACTGAACACTGAAGCTTTCTTT.